The 6 T cell receptor beta chains reported below all come from one sample, sequenced in a study of cytomegalovirus exposure and HLA in healthy donors. A multiplex PCR was run with 60 Vbeta primers and 13 Jbeta primers. Here immunoSEQ multiplex PCR was the method, and the copy in TCRdb shows in-frame clones only, minus some. The sample contains roughly 200,000 clones, 76% of which appear only once. The sequenced sample consisted of PBMCs. The origin of the receptors is a man aged 18 to 30 in good health and CMV-seronegative.

The chain couples TRBV11-1 to TRBJ2-5; D ambiguous. CDR3 size: 14 residues. Trimming removed 3 bases from V and 4 bases from J, with 12 bases in between. CDR1 is SGHAT and CDR2 is FQDESV in the germline V gene (reference sequence). The CDR3: CASSFNVARETQYF. CDR3 nucleotides: TGTGCCAGCAGCTTTAACGTAGCTCGAGAGACCCAGTACTTC.

This clone was detected only a few times. V and J are TRBV6-6 and TRBJ1-5, with D unclear. The germline V and J ends were trimmed by 0 bases and 3 bases, with 3 bases remaining between them. This CDR3 contains 13 residues. Germline CDR1 reads MNHNY; CDR2 reads SVGAGI (reference sequence). CDR3 nucleotide sequence: TGTGCCAGCAGTTACTCGTACAATCAGCCCCAGCATTTT. The encoded protein is CASSYSYNQPQHF.

The chain links TRBV6-4 to TRBJ1-1, with 7 positions matching TRBD1. Germline loops: CDR1 MRHNA, CDR2 SNTAGT. The J segment lost 4 bases and the V segment lost 2 bases, leaving 1 base of the junction unmatched. CDR3 length: 13 amino acids. CDR3 sequence (DNA): TGTGCCAGCAGTGACCAGGGGGGCACTGAAGCTTTCTTT. It codes for CASSDQGGTEAFF.

This chain joins TRBV5-6 and TRBJ2-1; a weak D match, TRBD1 (5 bases). Trimming took 1 base from V and 3 from J, leaving 14 bases between them. This CDR3 contains 16 residues. CDR1 and CDR2 (germline): SGHDT, YYEEEE. The CDR3 is CASSLWGRWNYNEQFF. The DNA of the CDR3 is TGTGCCAGCAGCTTGTGGGGCCGGTGGAACTACAATGAGCAGTTCTTC. Using reference TRBV5-6 and TRBJ2-1 for the parts outside the CDR3, the full variable domain is DAGVTQSPTHLIKTRGQQVTLRCSPKSGHDTVSWYQQALGQGPQFIFQYYEEEERQRGNFPDRFSGHQFPNYSSELNVNALLLGDSALYLCASSLWGRWNYNEQFFGPGTRLTVL.

V usage is TRBV2 and J usage is TRBJ2-7, with D unclear. Germline lookup yields CDR1 SNHLY and CDR2 FYNNEI. Trimming stripped 0 bases from V and 6 bases from J, with 6 bases between. This CDR3 has 12 residues. CDR3 region: CASSEAPFEQYF. CDR3 bases: TGTGCCAGCAGTGAAGCCCCCTTCGAGCAGTACTTC.

The chain has TRBV4-1 and TRBJ1-1, with D possibly TRBD1 on 6 matching bases. The CDR3 totals 15 residues. Trimming cost V 8 bases and J 2 bases, with 18 bases left between them. Germline loops: CDR1 MGHRA, CDR2 YSYEKL. The CDR3: CASRSGGGRNTEAFF. CDR3 nucleotide sequence: TGCGCCAGCCGGTCCGGGGGGGGCCGCAACACTGAAGCTTTCTTT.